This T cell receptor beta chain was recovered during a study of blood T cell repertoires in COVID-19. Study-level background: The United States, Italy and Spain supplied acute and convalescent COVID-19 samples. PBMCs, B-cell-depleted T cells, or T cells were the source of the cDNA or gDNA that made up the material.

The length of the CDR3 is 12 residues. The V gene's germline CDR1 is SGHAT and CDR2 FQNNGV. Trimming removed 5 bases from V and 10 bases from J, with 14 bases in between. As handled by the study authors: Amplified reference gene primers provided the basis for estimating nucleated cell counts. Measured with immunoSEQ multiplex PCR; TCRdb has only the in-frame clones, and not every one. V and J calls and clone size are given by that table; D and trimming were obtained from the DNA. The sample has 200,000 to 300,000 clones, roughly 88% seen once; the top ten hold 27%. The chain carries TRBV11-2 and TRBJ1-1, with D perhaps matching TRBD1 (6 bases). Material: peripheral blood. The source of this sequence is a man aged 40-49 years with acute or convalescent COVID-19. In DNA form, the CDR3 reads TGTGCCAGCAGCCGAGAGGGGGACATAGCTTTCTTT. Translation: CASSREGDIAFF.